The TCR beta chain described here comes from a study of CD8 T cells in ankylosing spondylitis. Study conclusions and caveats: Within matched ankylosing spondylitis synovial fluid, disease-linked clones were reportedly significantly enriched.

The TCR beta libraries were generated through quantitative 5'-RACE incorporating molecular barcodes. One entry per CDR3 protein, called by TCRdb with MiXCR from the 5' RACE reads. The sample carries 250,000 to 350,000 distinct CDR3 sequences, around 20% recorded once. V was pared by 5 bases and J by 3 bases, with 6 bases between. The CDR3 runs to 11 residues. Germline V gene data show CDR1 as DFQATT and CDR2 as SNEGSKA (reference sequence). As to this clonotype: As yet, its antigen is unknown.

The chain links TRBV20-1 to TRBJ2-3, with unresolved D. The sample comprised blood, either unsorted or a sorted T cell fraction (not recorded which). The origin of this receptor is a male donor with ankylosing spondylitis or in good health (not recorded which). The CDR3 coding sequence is TGCAGTGCTGCCGATACAGATACGCAGTATTTT. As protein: CSAADTDTQYF.